Following are 25 T cell receptor beta chains from one sample sequenced in a study of blood T cells in healthy people across ages. Together with a sample-barcoded 5' primer, a J-beta primer mix was included in a second PCR lasting about 7 to 11 cycles. TCRdb called the 5' RACE reads again in MiXCR, with one record for every CDR3 protein. The sample yields some 640,000 distinct CDR3 sequences, about half seen once. Material: blood. The source of these receptors is a woman aged 60-75 years in good health.

The rearrangement joins TRBV5-1 to TRBJ2-5, with D tentatively TRBD2 (6 bases). The germline gives CDR1 SGHRS, CDR2 YFSETQ. Trimming took off 0 bases at V and 2 bases at J, with 14 bases between the two ends. The CDR3 is made up of 16 amino acids. This CDR3 is CASSLEPGVPQETQYF. The CDR3 nucleotides are TGCGCCAGCAGCTTGGAGCCGGGAGTGCCACAAGAGACCCAGTACTTC. The full variable domain, in which reference TRBV5-1 and TRBJ2-5 provide the parts outside the CDR3, is KAGVTQTPRYLIKTRGQQVTLSCSPISGHRSVSWYQQTPGQGLQFLFEYFSETQRNKGNFPGRFSGRQFSNSRSEMNVSTLELGDSALYLCASSLEPGVPQETQYFGPGTRLLVL.

The rearrangement uses TRBV12-3 or TRBV12-4 and TRBJ2-5; 8 nucleotides align to TRBD1. The CDR3 spans 15 residues. Trimming at V came to 6 bases and at J to 5 bases, leaving 11 bases not matched to a gene. The CDR3 sequence is CASSLRAGGSETQYF. The CDR3 nucleotides read TGTGCCAGCAGCCTTAGGGCAGGGGGCAGTGAGACCCAGTACTTC.

V is TRBV9 and J is TRBJ1-2; D gene ambiguous. CDR3 length equals 13 residues. V lost 5 bases, J lost 4 bases, and 12 bases lay in between. The germline V gene encodes CDR1 SGDLS and CDR2 YYNGEE. CDR3 sequence reads: CASSASPSYGYTF. The CDR3, as DNA: TGTGCCAGCAGTGCCTCACCGAGCTATGGCTACACCTTC.

CDR3 nucleotide sequence: TGTGCCAGCAGTACCCACATTACTAGCGGCCTAAAGAGAGGGGGGACCCAGTACTTC. This sequence encodes CASSTHITSGLKRGGTQYF. The V call is TRBV27, the J call TRBJ2-5; 8 nucleotides agree with TRBD2. V lost 5 bases, J lost 7 bases, and 24 bases stayed unmatched. The CDR3 extends over 19 amino acids. Germline values: CDR1 MNHEY, CDR2 SMNVEV (reference sequence).

V and J are TRBV7-6 and TRBJ2-5; the match to TRBD2 covers 13 bases. Losses at the gene ends were 4 bases for V and 11 bases for J; bases not matched to a gene: 10. There are 15 residues in the CDR3. Germline CDR1 and CDR2: SGHVS and FNYEAQ. The CDR3 is CASSSGTSGMREQYF. Here the CDR3 DNA reads TGTGCCAGCAGCTCAGGGACTAGCGGGATGAGAGAGCAGTACTTC.

The chain joins TRBV10-3 to TRBJ2-5; TRBD1 is a possible D gene (5 bases). CDR3 size: 14 residues. Germline V gene lookup returns CDR1 ENHRY and CDR2 SYGVKD. Trimming shortened V by 8 bases and J by 1 base, and 14 bases separated the two germline ends. The CDR3, as DNA: TGTGCCATCGGTTCGGCACAGGTCCAAGAGACCCAGTACTTC. Residues: CAIGSAQVQETQYF.

This clonotype was seen a handful of times. The chain is built from TRBV4-3 and TRBJ1-4, with 9 bases fitting TRBD1. The CDR3 has 17 amino acids. V was pared by 4 bases and J by 0 bases, with 6 bases of the junction left unmatched. The V gene's germline CDR1 is LGHNA and CDR2 YSLEER. DNA of the CDR3: TGCGCCAGCAGCCGCACAGGGGGCCCCTCAACTAATGAAAAACTGTTTTTT. Residues: CASSRTGGPSTNEKLFF.

This clonotype came up once. The genes are TRBV14 and TRBJ2-2, with 10 bases fitting TRBD1. The CDR3 covers 16 residues. With V trimmed by 4 bases and J by 6 bases, 8 bases remained unmatched. Per the germline V gene, CDR1 is SGHDN and CDR2 is FVKESK. The DNA of the CDR3 is TGTGCCAGCAGCCGCTACGGGACAGGGGTTGCCGGGGAGCTGTTTTTT. This translates into CASSRYGTGVAGELFF.

This clonotype was recorded only once. The chain joins TRBV7-2 to TRBJ2-1, with D possibly called TRBD1 or TRBD2 (5 bases each). The DNA matches TRBJ2-7 better at its end, which makes the J call doubtful. The CDR3 contains 16 residues. The germline V gene encodes CDR1 SGHTA and CDR2 FQGNSA. The CDR3 region has the DNA TGTGCCAGCAGCTTAGGGGGCGAGGGATCCTACAATGAGCAGTACTTC. Translating gives CASSLGGEGSYNEQYF.

This clonotype was counted a single time. The rearrangement joins TRBV2 to TRBJ2-3, with D possibly matching TRBD2 (6 bases). The CDR3 contains 15 residues. CDR1 and CDR2 (germline): SNHLY, FYNNEI. Deletions cut 7 bases from V and 2 bases from J, with 16 bases between. The DNA for the CDR3 is TGTGCCAGCATAACTCCGGGACTTATCACAGATACGCAGTATTTT. Residues: CASITPGLITDTQYF.

This chain links TRBV7-2 with TRBJ2-1; 11 positions match TRBD2. J was trimmed by 12 bases and V by 1 base; bases with no gene match: 5. Germline loops: CDR1 SGHTA, CDR2 FQGNSA. The CDR3 length is 14 residues. CDR3 DNA sequence: TGTGCCAGCAGCTTAGATAGCGGGAGGGCCGTGCAGTTCTTC. Its protein is CASSLDSGRAVQFF.

J is TRBJ2-1 and V is TRBV20-1; weak D call: TRBD2 (6 bases). This CDR3 is built from 11 residues. V lost 3 bases to trimming and J lost 7 bases, with 7 bases between them. CDR1 and CDR2 from the germline V gene are DFQATT and SNEGSKA (reference sequence). The CDR3 DNA is TGCAGTGCTAGTCGGGAGAATGAGCAGTTCTTC. Translated, it gives CSASRENEQFF.

This clonotype turned up a few times. The genes are TRBV20-1 and TRBJ2-3, with 8 bases identical to TRBD2. Germline CDR1 and CDR2: DFQATT and SNEGSKA (reference sequence). This CDR3 region has 15 residues. V was pared by 2 bases and J by 5 bases, with 9 bases of the junction left unmatched. CDR3 loop: CSARRASGSGDTQYF. As DNA, the CDR3 is TGCAGTGCTAGAAGGGCTAGCGGGTCCGGAGATACGCAGTATTTT.

The genes are TRBV3-1 and TRBJ2-7; D call uncertain. The V gene's germline CDR1 is LGHDT and CDR2 YNNKEL (reference sequence). V shed 1 base and J shed 1 base, with 11 bases lying between them. The CDR3 sequence is 15 residues long. CDR3 in DNA: TGTGCCAGCAGCCAAGTCGGCCCAAGATCCTACGAGCAGTACTTC. Amino acids: CASSQVGPRSYEQYF.

This clonotype came up once. The chain recombines TRBV20-1 with TRBJ1-4; TRBD1 matches 7 bases. CDR1 and CDR2 (germline): DFQATT, SNEGSKA (reference sequence). V trimming: 0 bases; J trimming: 6 bases; junction bases outside the gene matches: 4. CDR3 length: 14 residues. This CDR3 is CSARDGRGDEKLFF. As DNA, the CDR3 is TGCAGTGCTAGAGATGGCAGGGGGGATGAAAAACTGTTTTTT.

This clonotype was observed a few times. This chain connects TRBV27 to TRBJ2-1, with TRBD2 matching over 8 bases. This CDR3 is 16 amino acids long. V trimming: 4 bases; J trimming: 4 bases; junction bases outside the gene matches: 9. Germline CDR1 and CDR2: MNHEY and SMNVEV (reference sequence). The CDR3 bases are TGTGCCAGCAGTTCTATCTTAGCGGGACCTTACAATGAGCAGTTCTTC. This translates into CASSSILAGPYNEQFF.

The gene calls are TRBV6-6 and TRBJ2-7, with 7 bases identical to TRBD2. The V segment lost 2 bases and the J segment 4 bases; nucleotides outside the gene matches: 8. The CDR3 covers 15 residues. Germline CDR1 reads MNHNY; CDR2 reads SVGAGI (reference sequence). CDR3 bases: TGTGCCAGCAGTTACCAGACTAGCAGTTCGTACGAGCAGTACTTC. It codes for CASSYQTSSSYEQYF.

The V call is TRBV9, the J call TRBJ2-1; 9 nucleotides line up with TRBD1. From germline, CDR1 is SGDLS and CDR2 YYNGEE. The J segment lost 10 bases and the V segment lost 3 bases, leaving 11 bases of the junction unmatched. This CDR3 is built from 15 residues. The CDR3 DNA reads as TGTGCCAGCAGCGGCCGGGACAGGGCTCTTGGGGAGCAGTTCTTC. This sequence encodes CASSGRDRALGEQFF.

This clonotype was detected a few times. This rearrangement joins TRBV20-1 to TRBJ2-1, with unresolved D. This CDR3 spans 15 amino acids. V was trimmed by 0 bases and J by 4 bases, leaving 13 bases between them. Germline values: CDR1 DFQATT, CDR2 SNEGSKA (reference sequence). The CDR3 here is CSARDNYLGYNEQFF. The CDR3 coding sequence is TGCAGTGCTAGAGATAACTACTTGGGTTACAATGAGCAGTTCTTC.

This chain joins TRBV27 and TRBJ2-2, with a possible D match to TRBD2 (5 bases). Germline V CDR1 and CDR2: MNHEY, SMNVEV (reference sequence). Trimming took off 8 bases at V and 2 bases at J, with 12 bases between the two ends. The CDR3 has 14 amino acids. CDR3 coding DNA: TGTGCCAGCCAACACGGGGATAACACCGGGGAGCTGTTTTTT. Translating gives CASQHGDNTGELFF.

This clonotype was counted only a few times. The chain links TRBV14 to TRBJ2-7; 7 positions agree with TRBD1. The CDR3 length is 15 residues. Per the germline V gene, CDR1 is SGHDN and CDR2 is FVKESK. With 6 bases clipped from V and 2 bases from J, the junction kept 10 bases outside the gene matches. The CDR3 reads CASSQPGTVAYEQYF. CDR3 in DNA: TGTGCCAGCAGTCAACCTGGGACAGTAGCCTACGAGCAGTACTTC.

The rearrangement joins TRBV7-8 to TRBJ2-3; 14 nucleotides align to TRBD2. V trimming: 1 base; J trimming: 0 bases; junction bases outside the gene matches: 15. The CDR3 runs 22 residues. The germline V gene has CDR1 SGHVS and CDR2 FQNEAQ. This chain's CDR3 is CASSLVGPRTSGRMASTDTQYF. The CDR3 coding sequence is TGTGCCAGCAGCTTAGTAGGGCCACGGACTAGCGGGAGGATGGCTAGCACAGATACGCAGTATTTT.

This clonotype has more than one count but fewer than ten. Given a much more abundant clone one base away, this may be a read error. The rearrangement joins TRBV28 to TRBJ2-5; perhaps TRBD2 as D (6 bases). The end of the DNA fits TRBJ2-7 better, so the J call may be wrong. Per germline, CDR1 MDHEN and CDR2 SYDVKM. The CDR3 is made up of 12 amino acids. The CDR3 here is CASRTRLGEQYF. In DNA form, the CDR3 reads TGTGCCAGCAGGACCAGACTAGGCGAGCAGTACTTC.

The V gene is TRBV20-1, the J gene TRBJ2-4; tentative D call: TRBD2 (5 bases). Trimming pared 3 bases from V and 11 bases from J, leaving 14 bases between. The CDR3 length is 12 residues. Germline V gives CDR1 DFQATT, CDR2 SNEGSKA (reference sequence). CDR3 sequence: CSASPPGWVQYF. Written as DNA, the CDR3 is TGCAGTGCTAGTCCCCCGGGGTGGGTTCAGTACTTC.

The chain combines TRBV28 with TRBJ2-1; D may correspond to TRBD1 or TRBD2 (5 bases each). Per germline, CDR1 MDHEN and CDR2 SYDVKM. The CDR3 runs 14 residues. The V end lost 8 bases, the J end lost 5 bases, and 16 bases lay between the germline ends. The CDR3 region has the DNA TGTGCCAGCGCCCCCCCCGGGACGAACAATGAGCAGTTCTTC. It specifies CASAPPGTNNEQFF.